The clone carrying this T cell receptor (beta chain) was detected only a few times. TCRbeta libraries were built with three rounds of nested PCR, modified from ARM-PCR. TCRdb recomputed calls from the multiplex PCR reads with MiXCR, one row per CDR3 protein. The data contain more than 85,000 distinct CDR3 sequences, over 70% of them singletons. This sample was included in a study of tumor and adjacent non-tumor tissue in lung cancer. In the study overall: Patients comprised roughly 12 adenocarcinoma, a couple of squamous cell carcinoma and 1 small cell lung cancer. Samples averaged roughly 4.4 million productive TCRbeta reads each.

The CDR3 runs 12 residues. Germline V gives CDR1 SQVTM, CDR2 ANQGSEA. The template was RNA from unsorted bulk tissue. The sample comprised lung tumor tissue. The sequence derives from a man aged 70-80 years with non-small cell lung cancer. The V gene is TRBV29-1, the J gene TRBJ1-1; D gene unclear. The CDR3 sequence is CSAVAERPEAFF. Written as DNA, the CDR3 is TGCAGTGCTGTGGCTGAGAGGCCTGAAGCTTTCTTT.